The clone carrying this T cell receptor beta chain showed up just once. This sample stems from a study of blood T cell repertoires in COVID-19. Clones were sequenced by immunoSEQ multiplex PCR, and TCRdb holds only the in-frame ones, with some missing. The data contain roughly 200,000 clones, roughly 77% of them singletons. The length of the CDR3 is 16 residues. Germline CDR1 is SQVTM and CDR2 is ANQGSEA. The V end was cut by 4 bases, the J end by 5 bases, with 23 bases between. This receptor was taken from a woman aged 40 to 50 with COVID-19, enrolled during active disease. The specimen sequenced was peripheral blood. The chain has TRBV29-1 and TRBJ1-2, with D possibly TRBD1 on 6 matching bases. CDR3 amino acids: CSVGSRGQGKGYGYTF. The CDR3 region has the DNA TGCAGCGTTGGGAGTAGGGGACAAGGGAAGGGTTATGGCTACACCTTC.